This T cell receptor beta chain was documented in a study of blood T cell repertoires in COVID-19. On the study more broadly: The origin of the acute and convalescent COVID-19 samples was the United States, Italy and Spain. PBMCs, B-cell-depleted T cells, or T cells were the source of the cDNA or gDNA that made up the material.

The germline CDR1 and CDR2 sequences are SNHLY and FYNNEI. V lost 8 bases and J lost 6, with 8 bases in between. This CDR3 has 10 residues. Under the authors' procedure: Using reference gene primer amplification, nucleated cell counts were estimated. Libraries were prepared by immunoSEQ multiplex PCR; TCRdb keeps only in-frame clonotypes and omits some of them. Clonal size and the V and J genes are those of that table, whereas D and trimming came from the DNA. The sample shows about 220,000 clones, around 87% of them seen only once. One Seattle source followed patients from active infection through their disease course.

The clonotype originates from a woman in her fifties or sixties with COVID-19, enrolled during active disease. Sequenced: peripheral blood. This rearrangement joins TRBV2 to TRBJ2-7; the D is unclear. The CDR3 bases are TGTGCCAGCCGTCAGTTCGAGCAGTACTTC. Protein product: CASRQFEQYF. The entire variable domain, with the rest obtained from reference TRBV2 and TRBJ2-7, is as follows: EPEVTQTPSHQVTQMGQEVILRCVPISNHLYFYWYRQILGQKVEFLVSFYNNEISEKSEIFDDQFSVERPDGSNFTLKIRSTKLEDSAMYFCASRQFEQYFGPGTRLTVT.